Reported below is one T cell receptor (beta chain). Its cognate antigen is unknown. This may arise from a read error, as a much more abundant clone is one base away. Using a J-beta primer mix together with a sample-barcoded 5' primer, a second PCR was run for roughly 6 to 12 cycles. TCRdb fed the 5' RACE reads into MiXCR, producing one record per CDR3 protein. The table lists 1.5 million to 2 million distinct CDR3 sequences, about 35% of them singletons. The data were obtained in a study of blood T cells in healthy people across ages. Trimming removed 6 bases from V and 6 bases from J, with 16 bases in between. Germline CDR1 reads MRHNA; CDR2 reads SNTAGT. There are 14 residues in the CDR3. Study-wide results and caveats: Naive CD4+ cells and diversity were both higher in long-lived donors than in aged donors.

The source material was blood. V and J are TRBV6-4 and TRBJ2-3, with no clear D. The sequence derives from a woman aged 30 to 39 in good health. CDR3 DNA sequence: TGTGCCAGCAGGGAGAGCGCATCGAGGGATACGCAGTATTTT. Its translation: CASRESASRDTQYF.